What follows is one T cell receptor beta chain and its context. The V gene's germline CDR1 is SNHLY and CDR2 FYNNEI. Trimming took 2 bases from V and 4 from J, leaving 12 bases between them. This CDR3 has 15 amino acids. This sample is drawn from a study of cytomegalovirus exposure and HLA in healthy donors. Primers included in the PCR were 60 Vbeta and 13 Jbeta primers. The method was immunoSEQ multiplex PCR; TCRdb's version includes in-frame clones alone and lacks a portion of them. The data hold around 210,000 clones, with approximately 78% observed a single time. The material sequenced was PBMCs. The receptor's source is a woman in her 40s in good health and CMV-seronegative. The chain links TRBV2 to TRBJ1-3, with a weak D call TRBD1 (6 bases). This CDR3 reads CASSENRVPGNTIYF. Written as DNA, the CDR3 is TGTGCCAGCAGTGAAAACAGGGTTCCCGGAAACACCATATATTTT.